The rows below give T cell receptor beta chains drawn from one sample of a study of response to subunit inactivated influenza vaccine. TCRdb used MiXCR to reprocess the RT-PCR reads, holding one entry per CDR3 protein. The profile shows approximately 680,000 distinct CDR3 sequences, around 14% of them singletons. The sequenced sample was PBMCs from blood, obtained 11 to 12 days after vaccination. The receptor source for this set is a man in his fifties who received an inactivated influenza vaccine. CDR3s include the opening cysteine and the closing phenylalanine or tryptophan. The size entry is marked missing in some rows and otherwise reads once, few, many or a size class.

CDR3aa	j_gene	abundance	v_gene
CASSRGTGINQPQHF	TRBJ1-5	.	TRBV4-1
CASSLGAPDTQYF	TRBJ2-3	many	TRBV28
CASSTPGQYRTGELFF	TRBJ2-2	few	TRBV19
CASSLDRGQDQPQHF	TRBJ1-5	few	TRBV7-2
CATSDPGTVRGTDTQYF	TRBJ2-3	.	TRBV24-1
CASSVGTSGGLYEQYF	TRBJ2-7	few	TRBV5-1
CSARDYGGRGEQFF	TRBJ2-1	few	TRBV20-1
CASCGGIGYEQYF	TRBJ2-7	few	TRBV27
CASGSGQRMSYEQYF	TRBJ2-7	few	TRBV12-3/TRBV12-4
CASSETTGTGGLKQYF	TRBJ2-7	.	TRBV3-1
CASSSTTGGAYGYTF	TRBJ1-2	.	TRBV5-1
CASSESPLAAEAFF	TRBJ1-1	.	TRBV25-1
CASEVGNTGELFF	TRBJ2-2	.	TRBV7-9
CATSRGGTGGMEQYF	TRBJ2-7	once	TRBV15
CSVALNRQGSSYEQYF	TRBJ2-7	.	TRBV29-1
CASSLVGQGLEQFF	TRBJ2-1	.	TRBV7-2
CSAPGLARSEQFF	TRBJ2-1	.	TRBV20-1
CASRQQGAHEQFF	TRBJ2-1	.	TRBV11-2
CASSSRVTGRANTEAFF	TRBJ1-1	few	TRBV28
CSARRLGSGYTF	TRBJ1-2	.	TRBV20-1
CAWSVHGNSPLHF	TRBJ1-6	few	TRBV30
CSVGGRSNTEAFF	TRBJ1-1	.	TRBV29-1
CASSEQIYGEQFF	TRBJ2-1	few	TRBV25-1
CASSLETGTDTQYF	TRBJ2-3	.	TRBV5-1
CASSGTSGVDNEQFF	TRBJ2-1	few	TRBV9
CASSFQGFGYEQYF	TRBJ2-7	few	TRBV7-9
CASSQGFASTDTQYF	TRBJ2-3	few	TRBV3-1
CASSSRRRVTTNHEQFF	TRBJ2-1	many	TRBV7-9
CASSLTGQEKLFF	TRBJ1-4	.	TRBV2
CATSDLKDGTGGETQYF	TRBJ2-5	few	TRBV24-1
CASSLGAGTHYNEQFF	TRBJ2-1	.	TRBV11-3
CASKTGTGASYEQYF	TRBJ2-7	few	TRBV2
CSARDPLTGDNSPLHF	TRBJ1-6	few	TRBV20-1
CASSLGRGAEETQYF	TRBJ2-5	few	TRBV11-2
CASRLDTEAFF	TRBJ1-1	.	TRBV4-1
CAITNTSGGAGGTDTQYF	TRBJ2-3	few	TRBV10-3
CASKIDPANTGELFF	TRBJ2-2	few	TRBV7-3
CASSWSITEAFF	TRBJ1-1	few	TRBV12-3/TRBV12-4
CASRLAGKSGELFF	TRBJ2-2	.	TRBV4-3